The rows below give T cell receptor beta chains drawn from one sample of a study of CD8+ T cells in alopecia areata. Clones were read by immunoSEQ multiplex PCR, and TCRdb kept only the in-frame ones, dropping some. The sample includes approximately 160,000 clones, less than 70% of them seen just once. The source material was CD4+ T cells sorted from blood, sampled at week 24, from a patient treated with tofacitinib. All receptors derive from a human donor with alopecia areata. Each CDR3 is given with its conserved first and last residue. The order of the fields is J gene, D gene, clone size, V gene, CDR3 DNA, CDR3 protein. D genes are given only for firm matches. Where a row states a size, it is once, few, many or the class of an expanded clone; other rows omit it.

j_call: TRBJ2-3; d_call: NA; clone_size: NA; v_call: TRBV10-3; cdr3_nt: TGTGCCATCAGTGAGAGGTCCAGAGGCGCAGATACGCAGTATTTT; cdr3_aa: CAISERSRGADTQYF
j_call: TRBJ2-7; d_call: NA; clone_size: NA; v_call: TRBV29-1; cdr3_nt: TGCAGCGTTGAAAGCGGCGGCTCCTACGAGCAGTACTTC; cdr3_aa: CSVESGGSYEQYF
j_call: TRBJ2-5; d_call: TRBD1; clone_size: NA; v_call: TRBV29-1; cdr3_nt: TGCAGCGTAGTATATAGGGTGGTATTGACAGGGGTAGTTTCGCAAGAGACCCAGTACTTC; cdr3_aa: CSVVYRVVLTGVVSQETQYF
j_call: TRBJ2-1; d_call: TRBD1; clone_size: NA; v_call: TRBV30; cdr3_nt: TGTGCCTGGAGTTCCCTAGGACAGGGGGGCGATGAGCAGTTCTTC; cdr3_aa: CAWSSLGQGGDEQFF
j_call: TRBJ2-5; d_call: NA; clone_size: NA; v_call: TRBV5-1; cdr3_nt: TGCGCCAGCAGCCGGACAGTCCAAGAGACCCAGTACTTC; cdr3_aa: CASSRTVQETQYF
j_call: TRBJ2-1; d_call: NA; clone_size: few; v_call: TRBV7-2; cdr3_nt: TGTGCCAGCAGCCGTAGCGGAGCAACCTACAATGAGCAGTTCTTC; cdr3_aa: CASSRSGATYNEQFF
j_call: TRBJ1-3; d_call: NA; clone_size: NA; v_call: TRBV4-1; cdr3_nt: TGCGCCAGCAGCCGAATAGCGGACACCATATATTTT; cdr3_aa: CASSRIADTIYF
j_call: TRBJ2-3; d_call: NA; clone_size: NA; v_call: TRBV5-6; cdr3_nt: TGTGCCAGCAGATCGATTACTGATGATACGCAGTATTTT; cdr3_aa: CASRSITDDTQYF
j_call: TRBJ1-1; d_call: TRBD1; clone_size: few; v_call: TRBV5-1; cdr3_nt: TGCGCCAGCAGCTATTTGGTGGGAGGGGGCAACACTGAAGCTTTCTTT; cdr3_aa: CASSYLVGGGNTEAFF
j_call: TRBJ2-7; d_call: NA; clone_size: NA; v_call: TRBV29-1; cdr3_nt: TGCAGCGTTGGGGCAAGCTTGGTCTCCTACGAGCAGTACTTC; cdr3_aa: CSVGASLVSYEQYF
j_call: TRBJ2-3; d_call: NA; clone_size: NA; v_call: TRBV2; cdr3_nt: TGTGCCAGCGGGGATACCGGCACAGATACGCAGTATTTT; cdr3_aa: CASGDTGTDTQYF
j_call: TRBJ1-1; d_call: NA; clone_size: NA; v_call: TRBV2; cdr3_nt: TGTGCCATCAGCGACAGTCCATTGCCTGAAGCTTTCTTT; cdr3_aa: CAISDSPLPEAFF
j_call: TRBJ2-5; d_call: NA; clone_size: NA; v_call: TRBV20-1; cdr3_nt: TGCAGTGCTAGCAGGGAAGAGACCCAGTACTTC; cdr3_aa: CSASREETQYF
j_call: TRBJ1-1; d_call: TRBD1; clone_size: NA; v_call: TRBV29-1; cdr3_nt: TGCAGCGTACAACACAGGGGGACTGAAGCTTTCTTT; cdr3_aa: CSVQHRGTEAFF
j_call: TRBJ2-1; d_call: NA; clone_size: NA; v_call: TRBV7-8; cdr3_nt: TGTGCCAGCAGCTTAGTGGGGTCCTCCTACAATGAGCAGTTCTTC; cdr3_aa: CASSLVGSSYNEQFF
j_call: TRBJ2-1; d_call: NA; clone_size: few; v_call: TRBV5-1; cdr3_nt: TGCGCCAGCAGCTTGGCCCTGGAGGAGCAGTTCTTC; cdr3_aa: CASSLALEEQFF
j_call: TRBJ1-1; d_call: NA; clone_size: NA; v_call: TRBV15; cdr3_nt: TGTGCCACGTCAGGGGACCTGAACACTGAAGCTTTCTTT; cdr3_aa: CATSGDLNTEAFF
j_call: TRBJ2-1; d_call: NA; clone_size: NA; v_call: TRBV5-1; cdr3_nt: TGCGCCAGCAGCTTAACGGTCGGGGCCTACAATGAGCAGTTCTTC; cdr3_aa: CASSLTVGAYNEQFF
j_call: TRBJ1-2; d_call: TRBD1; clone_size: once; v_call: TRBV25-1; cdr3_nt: TGTGCCAGCAGTGGTCTTGGGACAGGGTATGGCTACACCTTC; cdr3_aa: CASSGLGTGYGYTF
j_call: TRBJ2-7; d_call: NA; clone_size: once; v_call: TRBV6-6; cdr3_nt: TGTGCCAGCAGTTACGTCTCTAACTACGAGCAGTACTTC; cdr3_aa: CASSYVSNYEQYF